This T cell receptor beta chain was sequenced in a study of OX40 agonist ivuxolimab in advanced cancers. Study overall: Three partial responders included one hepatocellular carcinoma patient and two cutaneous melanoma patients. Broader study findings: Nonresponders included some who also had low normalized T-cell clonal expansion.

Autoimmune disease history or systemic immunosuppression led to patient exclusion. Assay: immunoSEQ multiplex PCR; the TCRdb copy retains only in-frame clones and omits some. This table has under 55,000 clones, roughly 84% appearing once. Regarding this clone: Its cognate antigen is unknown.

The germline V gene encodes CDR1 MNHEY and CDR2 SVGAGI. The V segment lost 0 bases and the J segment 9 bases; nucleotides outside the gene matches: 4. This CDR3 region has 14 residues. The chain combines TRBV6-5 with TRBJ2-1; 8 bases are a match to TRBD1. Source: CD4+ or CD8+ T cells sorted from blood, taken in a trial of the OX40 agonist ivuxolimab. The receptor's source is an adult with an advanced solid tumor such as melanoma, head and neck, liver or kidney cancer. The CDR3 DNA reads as TGTGCCAGCAGTTACTCGACAGGGGCCGGTGAGCAGTTCTTC. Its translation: CASSYSTGAGEQFF.